The source of this T cell receptor (beta chain) is a study of OX40 agonist ivuxolimab in advanced cancers. Broader study findings: CD8+ T cells were the subset that, on average, had more expanded clones than CD4+. CD4+ and CD8+ blood T cells expanded clonally by week 6 at 0.1 to 3.0 mg/kg. The work left the antigen specificity of expanded peripheral T cells undetermined.

Note on this clone: Its antigen is not known.

The V gene's germline CDR1 is WSHSY and CDR2 SAAADI. Trimming cost V 5 bases and J 0 bases, with 8 bases left between them. The CDR3 loop spans 14 amino acids. Clones were sequenced by immunoSEQ multiplex PCR, and TCRdb holds only the in-frame ones, with some missing. Of roughly 11,000 clones listed, about 74% are singletons. This receptor was identified in an adult with an advanced solid tumor such as melanoma, head and neck, liver or kidney cancer. Sequencing used CD4+ or CD8+ T cells sorted from blood, obtained in a trial of the OX40 agonist ivuxolimab. The chain employs TRBV10-2 and TRBJ1-5, with D unresolved. The CDR3 is CASSQWGSNQPQHF. The DNA for the CDR3 is TGCGCCAGCAGTCAATGGGGTAGCAATCAGCCCCAGCATTTT.